The clone carrying this T cell receptor beta chain was counted between two and nine times. The assay was immunoSEQ multiplex PCR, and TCRdb's table has in-frame clones only and misses some. The sample records about 49,000 clones, around four fifths being singletons. This CDR3 is built from 15 residues. CDR1 and CDR2 (germline): LNHDA, SQIVND (reference sequence). With 9 bases clipped from V and 0 bases from J, the junction kept 8 bases outside the gene matches. This entry comes from a study of OX40 agonist ivuxolimab in advanced cancers. The material was CD4+ or CD8+ T cells sorted from blood, obtained in a trial of the OX40 agonist ivuxolimab. The V gene is TRBV19, the J gene TRBJ1-5; 7 nucleotides agree with TRBD1. The TCR sequence derives from an adult with an advanced solid tumor such as melanoma, head and neck, liver or kidney cancer. The CDR3 spells CASIGQGDSNQPQHF. The DNA for the CDR3 is TGTGCCAGCATTGGGCAGGGGGATAGCAATCAGCCCCAGCATTTT.